The rows below give T cell receptor beta chains drawn from one sample of a study of T cells after yellow fever vaccination. TCRdb reprocessed the 5' RACE reads via MiXCR and lists one record per CDR3 protein. The repertoire holds approximately 550,000 distinct CDR3 sequences, with less than 20% as singletons. The input for sequencing was PBMCs, taken 15 days after the yellow fever booster vaccination. The receptors shown here come from a man between 25 and 39 years old who received the YFV17D yellow fever vaccine. CDR3s include the opening cysteine and the closing phenylalanine or tryptophan. Rows give clone size only sometimes, using once, few, many, or a class for an expanded clone.

v_call clone_size cdr3_aa
TRBV6-5 few CASSYGLSLHF
TRBV20-1 . CSARVTTTSSYNEQFF
TRBV5-4 few CASSLEGQGARELFF
TRBV20-1 . CSARPLAEQYF
TRBV12-3/TRBV12-4 once CASSEGGVTQHF
TRBV7-9 . CASSKRESGETQYF
TRBV3-1 . CASSPGTAFETQYF
TRBV7-9 . CASSLGRTTQETQYF
TRBV29-1 . CSVGANRRETQYF
TRBV20-1 . CSARTGGQETQYF
TRBV29-1 . CSVVESGGGTEAFF
TRBV28 . CASSSRTGGTGELFF
TRBV4-3 few CASSQGRDEKLFF
TRBV29-1 few CSAPGSNYGYTF
TRBV28 . CASIHSPGQMDTEQFF
TRBV27 many CASSLNRLAGVEQFF
TRBV7-2 few CASSPRIGPTYEQYF
TRBV15 few CATSRGLGNEQFF
TRBV20-1 few CSAEGLAVTNEQFF
TRBV7-9 few CASSSRTSGRTYEQYF
TRBV7-6 few CASSLRLAGAQETQYF
TRBV6-1 few CASSAKPLLRRAKNIQYF
TRBV7-2 many CASRTGGTDTQYF